This T cell receptor beta chain was obtained from a study of blood T cell repertoires in COVID-19. Whole-study context: The United States, Italy and Spain supplied acute and convalescent COVID-19 samples.

Some clones are missing from TCRdb's copy, which holds only in-frame ones; the method was immunoSEQ multiplex PCR. The table lists 250,000 or so clones, about 84% of them singletons, with approximately 2% in the top ten. Participants were aged about 18 to 100 years from around 25 US areas. The ends were cut back, 6 bases at V and 0 bases at J, with 6 bases in the middle. Germline-derived CDR1 and CDR2 are SGHNT and YENEEA. The length of the CDR3 is 13 residues. This chain uses TRBV11-3 with TRBJ2-1; no firm D call. The clonotype originates from a man between 60 and 75 years old who had recovered from COVID-19. Source material: PBMCs or T cells enriched from blood (not recorded which). The CDR3 here is CASSLSSYNEQFF. In DNA form, the CDR3 reads TGTGCCAGCAGTTTGAGCTCCTACAATGAGCAGTTCTTC.